The present T cell receptor beta chain was sequenced within a study of identical twins. General observations from the study: One should note that invariant MAIT and iNKT cells could partly confound zero-insertion analyses. Out-of-frame alpha sequences shared by twins showed excess low generation probability. Insertions ran lower in abundant cord blood beta clonotypes, though not in memory repertoires.

Concerning this clonotype itself: Antigen unknown.

Unique molecular identifiers were present on the cDNA, and a universal primer site came from template switching. In TCRdb, the 5' RACE reads were re-called with MiXCR into one record per CDR3 protein. Among hundreds of thousands of distinct CDR3 sequences listed, 8.6% were seen once. CDR1 and CDR2 from the germline V gene are SQVTM and ANQGSEA. The CDR3 sequence is 10 residues long. These data were also reused for a study on yellow fever vaccine responses in identical twins.

This sequence was found in a woman younger than 35 in good health. The sample comprised PBMCs. The chain links TRBV29-1 to TRBJ2-3; maybe TRBD2 (5 bases). CDR3 residues: CSLWEDTQYF. The CDR3 coding sequence is TGCAGTCTCTGGGAGGATACGCAGTATTTT.